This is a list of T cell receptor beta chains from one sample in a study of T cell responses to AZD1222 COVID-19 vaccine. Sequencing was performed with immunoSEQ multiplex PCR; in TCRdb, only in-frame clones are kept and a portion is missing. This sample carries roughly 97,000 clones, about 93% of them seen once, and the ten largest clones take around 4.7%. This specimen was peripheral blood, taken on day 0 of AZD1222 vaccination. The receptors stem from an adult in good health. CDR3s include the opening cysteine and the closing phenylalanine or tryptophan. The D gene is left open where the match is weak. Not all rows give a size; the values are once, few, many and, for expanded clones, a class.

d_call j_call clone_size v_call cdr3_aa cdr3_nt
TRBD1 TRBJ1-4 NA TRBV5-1 CASSSRGRGQGSTNEKLFF TGCGCCAGCAGCTCCCGAGGTAGGGGACAGGGGAGCACTAATGAAAAACTGTTTTTT
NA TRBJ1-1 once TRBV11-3 CASRLDRNTEAFF TGTGCCAGCAGACTCGACAGGAACACTGAAGCTTTCTTT
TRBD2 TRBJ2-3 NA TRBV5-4 CASSQQAGGGTYTQYF TGTGCCAGCAGCCAACAAGCGGGAGGGGGCACTTATACGCAGTATTTT
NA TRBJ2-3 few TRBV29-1 CSANTQYF TGCAGCGCCAATACGCAGTATTTT
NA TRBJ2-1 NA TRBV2 CASSLAPNEQFF TGTGCCAGCAGCCTAGCGCCCAATGAGCAGTTCTTC
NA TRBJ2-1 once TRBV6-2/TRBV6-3 CASSYEEGGNEQFF TGTGCCAGCAGTTACGAGGAGGGAGGAAATGAGCAGTTCTTC
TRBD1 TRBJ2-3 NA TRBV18 CASSPSTGFPSTDTQYF TGTGCCAGCTCACCGTCGACAGGGTTCCCTAGCACAGATACGCAGTATTTT
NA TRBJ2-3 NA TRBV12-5 CASGSVGNGDTQYF TGTGCTAGTGGCTCCGTTGGCAATGGAGATACGCAGTATTTT
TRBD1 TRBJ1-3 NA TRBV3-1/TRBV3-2 CASSQARTGLFSGNTIYF TGTGCCAGCAGCCAAGCCCGGACAGGTCTTTTCTCTGGAAACACCATATATTTT
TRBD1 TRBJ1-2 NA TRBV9 CASSRDRVFGYTF TGTGCCAGCAGCAGAGACAGGGTGTTCGGCTACACCTTC
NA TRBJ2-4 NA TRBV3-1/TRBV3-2 CASSQGIAKNIQYF TGTGCCAGCAGCCAAGGCATAGCCAAAAACATTCAGTACTTC
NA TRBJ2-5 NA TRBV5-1 CASSFTRVKETQYF TGCGCCAGCAGCTTTACGAGGGTAAAAGAGACCCAGTACTTC
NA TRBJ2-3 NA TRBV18 CASSLGEGTQYF TGTGCCAGCTCACTAGGAGAAGGTACGCAGTATTTT
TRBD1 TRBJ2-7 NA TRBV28 CASSSPGQGAYEQYF TGTGCCAGCAGTTCACCGGGACAGGGGGCGTACGAGCAGTACTTC
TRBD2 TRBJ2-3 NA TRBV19 CASSLGTSGNTDTQYF TGTGCCAGTAGTTTGGGGACTAGCGGTAACACAGATACGCAGTATTTT
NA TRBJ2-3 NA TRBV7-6 CASIPRGHGTQYF TGTGCCAGCATCCCCAGGGGCCATGGTACGCAGTATTTT
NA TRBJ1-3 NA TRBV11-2 CASSERTVSGNTIYF TGTGCCAGCAGCGAACGGACAGTCTCTGGAAACACCATATATTTT
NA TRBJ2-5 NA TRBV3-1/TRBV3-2 CASSQMQQTQETQYF TGTGCCAGCAGCCAAATGCAGCAGACACAAGAGACCCAGTACTTC
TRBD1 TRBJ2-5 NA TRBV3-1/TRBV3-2 CASSPTPGQGREETQYF TGTGCCAGCAGCCCGACACCAGGACAGGGGCGGGAAGAGACCCAGTACTTC
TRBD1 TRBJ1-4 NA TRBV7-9 CASSLVNRGRDEKLFF TGTGCCAGCAGCTTAGTTAACAGGGGGCGCGATGAAAAACTGTTTTTT
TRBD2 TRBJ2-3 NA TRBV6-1 CASSETAGAGTDTQYF TGTGCCAGCAGTGAAACAGCGGGAGCCGGAACAGATACGCAGTATTTT
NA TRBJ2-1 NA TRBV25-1 CASSLRGASYNEQFF TGTGCCAGCAGTTTGAGAGGAGCGTCCTACAATGAGCAGTTCTTC
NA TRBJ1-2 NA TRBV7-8 CASSLRDGGYTF TGTGCCAGCAGCTTACGGGACGGTGGCTACACCTTC
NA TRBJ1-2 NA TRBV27 CASSYRVNYGYTF TGTGCCAGCAGTTACAGGGTAAACTATGGCTACACCTTC
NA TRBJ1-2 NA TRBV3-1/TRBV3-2 CASSQSRDRYGYTF TGTGCCAGCAGCCAGTCCAGGGACCGCTATGGCTACACCTTC
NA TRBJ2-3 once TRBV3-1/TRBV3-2 CASSQEPAGGTDTQYF TGTGCCAGCAGCCAAGAGCCCGCAGGGGGCACAGATACGCAGTATTTT
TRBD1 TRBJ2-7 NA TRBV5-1 CASRQGVPYEQYF TGCGCCAGCAGGCAGGGGGTCCCCTACGAGCAGTACTTC
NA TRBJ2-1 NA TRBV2 CASSLEGASSLNEQFF TGTGCCAGCAGCTTAGAGGGTGCAAGCTCTCTCAATGAGCAGTTCTTC
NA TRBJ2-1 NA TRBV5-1 CASIGGQGSYNEQFF TGCGCCAGCATAGGGGGGCAGGGGTCCTACAATGAGCAGTTCTTC
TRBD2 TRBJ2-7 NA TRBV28 CASTPSGRFEQYF TGTGCCAGCACCCCAAGCGGGAGGTTCGAGCAGTACTTC
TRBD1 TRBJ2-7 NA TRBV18 CASSPLARGLVNYEQYF TGTGCCAGCTCACCACTTGCCAGGGGGCTCGTAAACTACGAGCAGTACTTC
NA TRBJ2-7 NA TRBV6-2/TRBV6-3 CASSPLLTYEQYF TGTGCCAGCAGCCCCCTTCTTACCTACGAGCAGTACTTC
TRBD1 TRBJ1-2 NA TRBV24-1 CATSGTELNYGYTF TGTGCCACGTCCGGGACAGAACTAAACTATGGCTACACCTTC
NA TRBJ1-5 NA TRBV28 CASTIGSSTNQPQHF TGTGCCAGCACGATCGGATCAAGTACGAATCAGCCCCAGCATTTT
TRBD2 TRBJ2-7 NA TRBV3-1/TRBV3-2 CASSLSGGISYEQYF TGTGCCAGCAGCCTTAGCGGGGGGATATCCTACGAGCAGTACTTC
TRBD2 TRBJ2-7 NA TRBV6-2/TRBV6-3 CASSRGLAGENYEQYF TGTGCCAGCAGCCGGGGACTAGCGGGAGAGAACTACGAGCAGTACTTC
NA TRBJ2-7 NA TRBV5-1 CASSWGPGSYEQYF TGCGCCAGCAGCTGGGGACCGGGATCCTACGAGCAGTACTTC
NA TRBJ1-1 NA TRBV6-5 CASSKGVGTEAFF TGTGCCAGCAGCAAAGGGGTTGGGACTGAAGCTTTCTTT
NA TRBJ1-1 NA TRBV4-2 CASSQAQGSTEAFF TGTGCCAGCAGCCAAGCCCAAGGCAGCACTGAAGCTTTCTTT
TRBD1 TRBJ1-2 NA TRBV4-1 CASRSPGTGFGYTF TGCGCCAGCAGGAGTCCCGGGACAGGGTTTGGCTACACCTTC
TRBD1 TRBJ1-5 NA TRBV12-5 CASGHGQGYNQPQHF TGTGCTAGTGGTCACGGACAGGGCTACAATCAGCCCCAGCATTTT
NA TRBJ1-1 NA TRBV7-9 CASSFSGANTEAFF TGTGCCAGCAGCTTCTCAGGGGCTAACACTGAAGCTTTCTTT
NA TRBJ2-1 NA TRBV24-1 CATSVGATDEQFF TGTGCCACCAGTGTGGGGGCCACCGATGAGCAGTTCTTC
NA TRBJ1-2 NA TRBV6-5 CASSYLGQNYGYTF TGTGCCAGCAGTTACCTCGGACAGAACTATGGCTACACCTTC
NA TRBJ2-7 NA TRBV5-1 CASKESFSGVDEQYF TGCGCCAGCAAAGAATCATTTTCGGGGGTCGACGAGCAGTACTTC
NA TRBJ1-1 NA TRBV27 CASSLSRQLNTEAFF TGTGCCAGCAGTTTATCGAGACAGTTGAACACTGAAGCTTTCTTT
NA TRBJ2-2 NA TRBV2 CASFRPLTGELFF TGTGCCAGCTTCCGCCCGCTCACCGGGGAGCTGTTTTTT
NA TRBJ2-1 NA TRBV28 CASTRPGRTYNEQFF TGTGCCAGCACCCGCCCGGGACGAACGTACAATGAGCAGTTCTTC
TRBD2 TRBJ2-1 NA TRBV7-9 CASSLTSRNEQFF TGTGCCAGCAGCTTGACTAGCAGAAATGAGCAGTTCTTC
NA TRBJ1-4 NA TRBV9 CASSGVGGEKLFF TGTGCCAGCAGCGGGGTCGGAGGGGAAAAACTGTTTTTT
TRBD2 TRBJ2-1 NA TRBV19 CASGAGVGPNEQFF TGTGCCAGTGGAGCGGGAGTTGGCCCGAATGAGCAGTTCTTC
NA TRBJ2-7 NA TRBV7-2 CASSLGSAISYEQYF TGTGCCAGCAGCTTAGGGTCAGCGATATCCTACGAGCAGTACTTC